This T cell receptor beta chain was recovered during a study of blood T cell repertoires in COVID-19. The table came from immunoSEQ multiplex PCR; TCRdb's copy has only in-frame clones and leaves some out. This sample has about 320,000 clones, with under 95% found just once. V shed 3 bases, J shed 4 bases, and the junction held 2 bases outside the gene matches. The CDR3 contains 13 residues. CDR1 and CDR2 (germline): SGHNT, YYREEE (reference sequence). Sequencing was performed on PBMCs or T cells enriched from blood (not recorded which). This TCR was sampled from a man in his sixties who had recovered from COVID-19. This rearrangement joins TRBV5-4 to TRBJ2-7, with 9 positions matching TRBD2. CDR3 sequence reads: CASSSSGVYEQYF. The CDR3 nucleotides read TGTGCCAGCAGCTCTAGCGGGGTTTACGAGCAGTACTTC.